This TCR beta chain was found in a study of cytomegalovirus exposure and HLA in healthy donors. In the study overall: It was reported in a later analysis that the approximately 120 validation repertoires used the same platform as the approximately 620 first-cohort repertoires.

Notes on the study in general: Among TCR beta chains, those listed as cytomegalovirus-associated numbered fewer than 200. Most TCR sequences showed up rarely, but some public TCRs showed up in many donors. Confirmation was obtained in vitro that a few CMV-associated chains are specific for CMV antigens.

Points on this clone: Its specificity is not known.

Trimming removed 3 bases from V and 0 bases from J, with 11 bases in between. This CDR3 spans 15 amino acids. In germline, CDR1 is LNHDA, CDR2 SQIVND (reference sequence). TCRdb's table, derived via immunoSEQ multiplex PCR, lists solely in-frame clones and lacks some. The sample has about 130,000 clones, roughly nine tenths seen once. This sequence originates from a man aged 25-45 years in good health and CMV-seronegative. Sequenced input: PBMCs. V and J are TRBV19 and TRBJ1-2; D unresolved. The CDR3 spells CASSIPGAANYGYTF. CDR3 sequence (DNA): TGTGCCAGTAGTATTCCGGGAGCAGCTAACTATGGCTACACCTTC.